This T cell receptor beta chain came from a study of blood T cell repertoires in COVID-19. Across the study: Researchers got acute and convalescent COVID-19 samples from the United States, Italy and Spain. The analysed material was cDNA or gDNA that came from T cells, B-cell-depleted T cells, or PBMCs.

The CDR3 extends over 13 amino acids. Germline V gene data show CDR1 as KGHSH and CDR2 as LQKENI. Trimming took 3 bases from V and 3 from J, leaving 8 bases between them. Authors' data handling: Estimated nucleated cell counts came from reference gene primer amplification. Sequenced by immunoSEQ multiplex PCR; TCRdb stores in-frame clones only, minus some. From that table come the V and J calls and clone size; the DNA was used to work out D and trimming. Found here are fewer than 110,000 clones, roughly 83% of them singletons; the top ten hold approximately 4.4%. This clonotype originated in a human donor in a cohort sampled during active COVID-19. The chain links TRBV18 to TRBJ1-1, with D perhaps TRBD1 (5 bases). The source material was peripheral blood. The CDR3 sequence: CASSPTVDTEAFF. CDR3 nucleotides: TGTGCCAGCTCACCGACAGTTGACACTGAAGCTTTCTTT.